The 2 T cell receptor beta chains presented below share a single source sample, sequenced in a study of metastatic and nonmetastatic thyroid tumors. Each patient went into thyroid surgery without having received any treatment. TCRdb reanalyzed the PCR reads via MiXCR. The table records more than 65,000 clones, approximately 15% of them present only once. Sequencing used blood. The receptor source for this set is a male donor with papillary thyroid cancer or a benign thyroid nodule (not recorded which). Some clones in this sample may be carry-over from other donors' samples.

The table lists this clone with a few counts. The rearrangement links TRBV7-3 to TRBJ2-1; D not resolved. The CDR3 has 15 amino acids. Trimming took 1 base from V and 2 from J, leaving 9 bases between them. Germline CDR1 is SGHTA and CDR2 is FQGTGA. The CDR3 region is CASSLRADAYNEQFF. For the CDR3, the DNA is TGTGCCAGCAGCTTAAGGGCAGACGCCTACAATGAGCAGTTCTTC.

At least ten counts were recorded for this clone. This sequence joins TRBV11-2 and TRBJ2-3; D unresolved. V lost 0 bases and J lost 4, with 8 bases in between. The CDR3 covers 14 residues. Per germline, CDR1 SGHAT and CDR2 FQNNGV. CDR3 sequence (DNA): TGTGCCAGCAGCTTAGAAGGCCTGGCAGATACGCAGTATTTT. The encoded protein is CASSLEGLADTQYF.